This T cell receptor beta chain was identified in a study of blood T cell repertoires in COVID-19. Sequenced by immunoSEQ multiplex PCR; TCRdb stores in-frame clones only, minus some. The sample contains around 130,000 clones, roughly 84% of which appear only once. The TCR comes from a man between 60 and 70 years old with acute or convalescent COVID-19. The sample consisted of peripheral blood.

The CDR3 spells CASSWDTLTDTQYF. The CDR3 DNA is TGTGCCAGCAGTTGGGACACACTCACAGATACGCAGTATTTT. This rearrangement joins TRBV6-5 to TRBJ2-3, with D perhaps TRBD1 (6 bases). V was cut by 4 bases and J by 2 bases, with 10 bases left in between. The CDR3 extends over 14 amino acids. In germline, CDR1 is MNHEY, CDR2 SVGAGI.